These T cell receptor beta chains were read from a single sample in a study of T-cell memory formation after mild COVID-19. Via MiXCR, TCRdb re-called the 5' RACE reads, giving one row per CDR3 protein. The sample includes around 200,000 distinct CDR3 sequences, about a fifth of them seen just once. Source material: PBMCs or a T cell subset sorted from them (not recorded which). Receptor source: an adult woman who had mild COVID-19 (a few samples of this study predate the infection). Cell type and time point are not known. Each CDR3 is given with its conserved first and last residue. Each record gives: clone size, J gene, V gene, D gene, CDR3 DNA, CDR3 protein. The D gene is left open where the match is weak. Only some rows state a clone size, as once, few, many or a class for expanded clones.

.,TRBJ2-3,TRBV3-1,TRBD2,TGTGCCAGCAGCCAAGAGGTCCCAGGAAGCGGGAGCCCTAGCACAGATACGCAGTATTTT,CASSQEVPGSGSPSTDTQYF
.,TRBJ1-5,TRBV7-2,TRBD1,TGTGCCAGCGCGGCAGGGGGATTGCGGCCCCAGCATTTT,CASAAGGLRPQHF
.,TRBJ2-1,TRBV19,TRBD2,TGTGCCACCTCCCCGGGACTAGCGGGAGGGCCTGATGAGCAGTTCTTC,CATSPGLAGGPDEQFF
.,TRBJ2-5,TRBV28,TRBD1,TGTGCCAGCAGTGGCAGGGGGCTGGAGACCCAGTACTTC,CASSGRGLETQYF
few,TRBJ2-5,TRBV5-6,TRBD2,TGTGCCAGCAGTTTAGCGGGCGTTCAAGAGACCCAGTACTTC,CASSLAGVQETQYF
.,TRBJ2-1,TRBV24-1,TRBD2,TGTGCCACCAGTAAGGGGCGGGAGTTGGATGAGCAGTTCTTC,CATSKGRELDEQFF
few,TRBJ2-2,TRBV6-6,.,TGTGCCAGCATGGAGACCGGGGAGCTGTTTTTT,CASMETGELFF
few,TRBJ2-1,TRBV9,.,TGTGCCAGCAGTGATGGACAGGAGCAGTTCTTC,CASSDGQEQFF
few,TRBJ2-3,TRBV5-1,.,TGCGCCAGCAGCTCGGCCAGGGTGACAGATACGCAGTATTTT,CASSSARVTDTQYF
.,TRBJ2-7,TRBV13,TRBD1,TGTGCCAGCAGCCTCGGCAGGGGGCTATCCTCCTACGAGCAGTACTTC,CASSLGRGLSSYEQYF
.,TRBJ1-1,TRBV7-9,.,TGTGCCAGCAGCTTAGAACGGGGCTCACTCATGAACACTGAAGCTTTCTTT,CASSLERGSLMNTEAFF
few,TRBJ1-5,TRBV12-3/TRBV12-4,.,TGTGCCAGCGGCCATCTTGGGACGTCGGCTCAGCCCCAGCATTTT,CASGHLGTSAQPQHF
many,TRBJ2-5,TRBV19,.,TGTGCCAGTAGTACACAAGAGACCCAGTACTTC,CASSTQETQYF
few,TRBJ2-1,TRBV11-3,TRBD2,TGTGCCAGCAGCTTAGTAAGCGGGAGGGCCTCCTACAATGAGCAGTTCTTC,CASSLVSGRASYNEQFF
few,TRBJ2-7,TRBV7-6,.,TGTGCCAGCAGCCCTAGGGTAGGGCCCGCCTACGAGCAGTACTTC,CASSPRVGPAYEQYF
few,TRBJ1-1,TRBV7-6,TRBD1,TGTGCCAGCAGTTCCTCAGGGGGCACTGAAGCTTTCTTT,CASSSSGGTEAFF
few,TRBJ2-2,TRBV7-9,TRBD2,TGTGCCAGCAGCTTGGGAGGGATTCAGAATGCCGGGGAGCTGTTTTTT,CASSLGGIQNAGELFF
few,TRBJ2-2,TRBV15,.,TGTGCCACCAGCAGAGAGGCTACCACCGGGGAGCTGTTTTTT,CATSREATTGELFF
few,TRBJ1-1,TRBV7-6,.,TGTGCCAGCAGCTTGCCGACCTTGGGCGGCGACACTGAAGCTTTCTTT,CASSLPTLGGDTEAFF
.,TRBJ2-7,TRBV23-1,TRBD1,TGCGCCAGTAGCGCGGCGACCGACAGGGCCTACGAGCAGTACTTC,CASSAATDRAYEQYF
few,TRBJ2-7,TRBV4-3,.,TGCGCCAGCAGCCAAGAAGCGGTAGCGGCGCCCTACGAGCAGTACTTC,CASSQEAVAAPYEQYF
.,TRBJ2-7,TRBV5-1,.,TGCGCCAGCAGCTTGGCCCCGGGGGCCCAATACGAGCAGTACTTC,CASSLAPGAQYEQYF
.,TRBJ2-1,TRBV7-9,TRBD2,TGTGCCAGCAGCCCCCCAAGACTAGCGGGGACGTACAATGAGCAGTTCTTC,CASSPPRLAGTYNEQFF
few,TRBJ2-7,TRBV7-2,TRBD1,TGTGCCAGCAGCTTAGCCGGACAGGGGACCTACGAGCAGTACTTC,CASSLAGQGTYEQYF
few,TRBJ2-7,TRBV6-1,.,TGTGCCAGCAGTTTTTACCCGGGCGCCTACGAGCAGTACTTC,CASSFYPGAYEQYF
few,TRBJ2-7,TRBV4-1,TRBD2,TGCGCCAGCAGCCAAGCGGGAGGGTCCTCCTACGAGCAGTACTTC,CASSQAGGSSYEQYF
once,TRBJ1-5,TRBV6-6,TRBD1,TGTGCCAGCAGTACCTTTGACAGGGGTCCCAATCAGCCCCAGCATTTT,CASSTFDRGPNQPQHF
.,TRBJ2-5,TRBV29-1,.,TGCAGCGTTGAAATAACGGCTAGGGGGGAGACCCAGTACTTC,CSVEITARGETQYF
many,TRBJ1-2,TRBV5-1,.,TGCGCCAGCAGCTTGTGGGCAGCTAACTATGGCTACACCTTC,CASSLWAANYGYTF
few,TRBJ1-1,TRBV20-1,.,TGCAGTGCTAGAGAGCCGGACAGGAACACTGAAGCTTTCTTT,CSAREPDRNTEAFF
.,TRBJ2-7,TRBV20-1,.,TGCAGTGCTAGAGGGGTCGCTTACGAGCAGTACTTC,CSARGVAYEQYF
few,TRBJ1-1,TRBV9,.,TGTGCCAGCAGCCTAGCTGGACAGATGAACACTGAAGCTTTCTTT,CASSLAGQMNTEAFF
few,TRBJ2-1,TRBV29-1,.,TGCAGCGTTGCAGCGTTCTCCTACAATGAGCAGTTCTTC,CSVAAFSYNEQFF
few,TRBJ1-1,TRBV12-3/TRBV12-4,.,TGTGCCAGCGGGATTGGGTGGACTGAAGCTTTCTTT,CASGIGWTEAFF
.,TRBJ1-2,TRBV15,.,TGTGCCACCAGCAGAGAAAGGACACTGAACTATGGCTACACCTTC,CATSRERTLNYGYTF
.,TRBJ2-7,TRBV4-1,.,TGCGCCAGCAGCCAAGCTCCCCCGGACTCGTCGGGCGAGCAGTACTTC,CASSQAPPDSSGEQYF
.,TRBJ2-1,TRBV6-2/TRBV6-3,.,TGTGCCAGCAGCCTCACTAGTAGAGATGAGCAGTTCTTC,CASSLTSRDEQFF
few,TRBJ2-3,TRBV7-6,.,TGTGCCAGCAGTTTTACAGGGACAGATACGCAGTATTTT,CASSFTGTDTQYF
.,TRBJ2-7,TRBV4-1,.,TGCGCCAGCAGCGCTAGCGAATCGGTCACGAGGGAGCAGTACTTC,CASSASESVTREQYF
.,TRBJ1-1,TRBV7-9,.,TGTGCCAGCAGCTTGACGTTGAACACTGAAGCTTTCTTT,CASSLTLNTEAFF
.,TRBJ2-1,TRBV29-1,.,TGCAGCGTTGAATACAGGGCTCGGAATGAGCAGTTCTTC,CSVEYRARNEQFF
few,TRBJ2-1,TRBV7-2,TRBD2,TGTGCCAGCAGCTGGGGACTAGCGGGGGGACTTATGGAGCAGTTCTTC,CASSWGLAGGLMEQFF
.,TRBJ2-1,TRBV6-1,TRBD2,TGTGCCAGCAGACTCCTAGCGGGGGACTACAATGAGCAGTTCTTC,CASRLLAGDYNEQFF
.,TRBJ2-1,TRBV12-3/TRBV12-4,TRBD1,TGTGCCAGCGGGGACAGGGCCAGGAGTGAGCAGTTCTTC,CASGDRARSEQFF
.,TRBJ2-7,TRBV7-6,.,TGTGCCAGCAGCTTAGCTACGGGCCCTGTTTCCGAGCAGTACTTC,CASSLATGPVSEQYF
.,TRBJ1-6,TRBV25-1,TRBD1,TGTGCCAGCAGTGACCATCCGGACAGGGCCTTTGCCAATTCACCCCTCCACTTT,CASSDHPDRAFANSPLHF
few,TRBJ2-3,TRBV7-8,.,TGTGCCAGCAGCTTAGCGCCCACAGATACGCAGTATTTT,CASSLAPTDTQYF
few,TRBJ2-1,TRBV9,.,TGTGCCAGCAGCGTATACTGGACCCAAAGCTCCTACAATGAGCAGTTCTTC,CASSVYWTQSSYNEQFF
.,TRBJ1-2,TRBV7-9,TRBD1,TGTGCCAGCAGCTCCCAGGGGGAACTCCGCATCTATGGCTACACCTTC,CASSSQGELRIYGYTF
.,TRBJ2-3,TRBV7-2,.,TGTGCCAGCAGCTTAGGAGATACTGGGACAGATACGCAGTATTTT,CASSLGDTGTDTQYF
.,TRBJ1-5,TRBV28,.,TGTGCCGGCGTCAGGGTAGAGAGCAATCAGCCCCAGCATTTT,CAGVRVESNQPQHF